Shown below are 9 T cell receptor beta chains from a single sample sequenced in a study of T cell changes during pregnancy in multiple sclerosis. Profiling relied on immunoSEQ multiplex PCR, and the TCRdb table lists in-frame clones only, not all of them. The data show about 50,000 clones, 94% seen once. The sequencing used CD8+ T cells from peripheral blood mononuclear cells, collected before pregnancy. The receptor set was obtained from a female donor with multiple sclerosis, enrolled in a pregnancy study.

This chain joins TRBV2 and TRBJ2-7, with D maybe TRBD2 (6 bases). The germline V and J ends were trimmed by 8 bases and 0 bases, with 14 bases remaining between them. This CDR3 has 14 residues. The germline CDR1 and CDR2 sequences are SNHLY and FYNNEI. This CDR3 reads CASGDSINSYEQYF. CDR3 DNA sequence: TGTGCCAGCGGGGACTCGATAAACTCCTACGAGCAGTACTTC.

The rearrangement links TRBV7-9 to TRBJ2-7; 8 nucleotides line up with TRBD1. The CDR3 has 16 amino acids. V dropped 5 bases and J dropped 3; count of bases not matched to a gene: 12. CDR1 and CDR2 (germline): SEHNR, FQNEAQ (reference sequence). This chain's CDR3 is CASSIGPGQVHYEQYF. The CDR3 DNA reads as TGTGCCAGCAGCATCGGTCCGGGACAGGTTCACTACGAGCAGTACTTC.

CDR3 sequence: CASSPSGGSSYEQYF. The CDR3, as DNA: TGTGCCAGCAGCCCGTCGGGGGGGAGCTCCTACGAGCAGTACTTC. The J gene is TRBJ2-7, the V gene TRBV9; 8 bases agree with TRBD2. With 4 bases clipped from V and 0 bases from J, the junction kept 6 bases outside the gene matches. Looked up from germline, CDR1 is SGDLS and CDR2 is YYNGEE. The CDR3 is made up of 15 amino acids.

This chain joins TRBV27 and TRBJ2-7; D is possibly TRBD1 (6 bases). The CDR3 totals 15 residues. The germline gives CDR1 MNHEY, CDR2 SMNVEV (reference sequence). The ends were cut back, 6 bases at V and 3 bases at J, with 18 bases in the middle. CDR3: CASSVTGNPVYEQYF. The CDR3 nucleotides are TGTGCCAGCAGCGTTACAGGGAACCCGGTCTACGAGCAGTACTTC.

V gene TRBV7-6 combines with J gene TRBJ1-1; TRBD1 is a possible D gene (6 bases). Germline V lookup: CDR1 SGHVS, CDR2 FNYEAQ. Trimming stripped 5 bases from V and 4 bases from J, with 11 bases between. This CDR3 contains 13 residues. CDR3 sequence reads: CASSLTGFTEAFF. CDR3 sequence (DNA): TGTGCCAGCAGCCTAACAGGGTTCACTGAAGCTTTCTTT.

CDR3 amino acids: CASKPLAGGTYNEQFF. The DNA for the CDR3 is TGTGCCAGCAAACCCTTAGCGGGGGGGACCTACAATGAGCAGTTCTTC. V gene TRBV27 combines with J gene TRBJ2-1, with 11 bases matching TRBD2. The length of the CDR3 is 16 residues. Germline lookup yields CDR1 MNHEY and CDR2 SMNVEV (reference sequence). V shed 7 bases and J 2 bases; nucleotides not matched to a gene: 7.

The V and J genes are TRBV6-1 and TRBJ1-1; D might be TRBD1 (5 bases). The length of the CDR3 is 15 residues. Trimming removed 2 bases at V and 0 bases at J, with 10 bases between. The germline V gene encodes CDR1 MNHNS and CDR2 SASEGT. CDR3 sequence (DNA): TGTGCCAGCAGTGAATTTACAGGAATGAACACTGAAGCTTTCTTT. It codes for CASSEFTGMNTEAFF.

The chain joins TRBV6-5 to TRBJ2-7; D may be TRBD1 (5 bases). V shed 2 bases and J shed 5 bases, with 16 bases lying between them. This CDR3 is 15 amino acids long. Germline CDR1 and CDR2: MNHEY and SVGAGI. This CDR3 is CASSYRTPGFDEQYF. The CDR3 bases are TGTGCCAGCAGTTACCGGACACCAGGTTTCGACGAGCAGTACTTC.

The gene calls are TRBV28 and TRBJ2-7, with D possibly TRBD1 on 5 matching bases. CDR3 length: 14 residues. Germline V gives CDR1 MDHEN, CDR2 SYDVKM. V dropped 2 bases and J dropped 3 bases, with 11 bases sitting between them. The CDR3 DNA reads TGTGCCAGCAGTTTAGGGGCAGGAGTCTACGAGCAGTACTTC. This sequence encodes CASSLGAGVYEQYF.